This TCR beta chain comes out of a study of patients and donors after allogeneic stem cell transplantation. Each CDR3 protein is one row after TCRdb ran MiXCR on the RT-PCR reads. Of about 960,000 distinct CDR3 sequences in the sample, approximately 19% were seen once. Germline values: CDR1 DFQATT, CDR2 SNEGSKA (reference sequence). V was pared by 0 bases and J by 5 bases, with 14 bases between. The CDR3 is 14 residues long. This clonotype was seen a few times. The sequencing input was blood, either unsorted or a sorted T cell fraction (not recorded which). The chain has TRBV20-1 and TRBJ2-7; D may be TRBD1 or TRBD2 (6 bases each). The clonotype originates from a human donor who was either an allogeneic HSCT recipient or a stem cell or donor lymphocyte infusion donor (not recorded which). It is not recorded whose cells these are; they may come from a transplant donor. CDR3 in DNA: TGCAGTGCTAGAGAATGGAGGGGGACCCACGAGCAGTACTTC. The encoded protein is CSAREWRGTHEQYF.